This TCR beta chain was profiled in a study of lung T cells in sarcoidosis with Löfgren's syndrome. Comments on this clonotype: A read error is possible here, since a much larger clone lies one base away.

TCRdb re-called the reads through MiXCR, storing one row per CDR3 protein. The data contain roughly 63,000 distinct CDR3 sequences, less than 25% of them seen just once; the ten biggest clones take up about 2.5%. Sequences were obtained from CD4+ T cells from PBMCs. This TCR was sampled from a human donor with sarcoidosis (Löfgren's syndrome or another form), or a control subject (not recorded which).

The CDR3 loop is CSAMDRDFMNTEAFF. CDR3 nucleotide sequence: TGCAGTGCTATGGACAGGGACTTCATGAACACTGAAGCTTTCTTT. This sequence joins TRBV20-1 and TRBJ1-1, with 8 nucleotides matching TRBD1. V lost 4 bases, J lost 0 bases, and 7 bases stayed unmatched. The CDR3 loop spans 15 amino acids. Germline loops: CDR1 DFQATT, CDR2 SNEGSKA (reference sequence).